This T cell receptor (beta chain) was recorded in a study of OX40 agonist ivuxolimab in advanced cancers. Turning to the study itself: A male proportion of 70% to 90% was recorded, with mean age approximately 60 years and range about 23 to 80. Regarding the study as a whole: There were also nonresponders showing low normalized T-cell clonal expansion. Among T cells, CD8+ cells averaged more expanded clones than CD4+ cells.

The CDR3 runs to 17 residues. CDR1 is KGHSH and CDR2 is LQKENI in the germline V gene. After removal of 0 bases from V and 7 bases from J, the junction contained 6 bases not matched to a gene. Using immunoSEQ multiplex PCR, the repertoire was profiled, and TCRdb retains in-frame clones only, with some absent. The table shows some 70,000 clones, with around 87% occurring only once. Notes on this clone: Its antigen is unidentified.

The chain uses TRBV18 and TRBJ1-6; the match to TRBD1 covers 10 bases. Here the sequenced sample was CD4+ or CD8+ T cells sorted from blood, taken in a trial of the OX40 agonist ivuxolimab. The clonotype was recovered from an adult with an advanced solid tumor such as melanoma, head and neck, liver or kidney cancer. DNA for the CDR3: TGTGCCAGCTCACCACCGGGAGGGACAGGGGCCAATTCACCCCTCCACTTT. Its protein product is CASSPPGGTGANSPLHF.